Each of the 2 T cell receptor beta chains below was sequenced from the same sample in a study of OX40 agonist ivuxolimab in advanced cancers. Repertoires were generated with immunoSEQ multiplex PCR, while TCRdb's copy carries only in-frame clones and drops some. The repertoire consists of 51,000 or so clones, with approximately 91% occurring once and the leading ten covering 11% to 15%. The sequenced sample was CD4+ or CD8+ T cells sorted from blood, obtained in a trial of the OX40 agonist ivuxolimab. The receptors were sampled from an adult with an advanced solid tumor such as melanoma, head and neck, liver or kidney cancer.

For the CDR3, the DNA is TGTGCCAGCAGCCCTGGAAAATCCTACAATGAGCAGTTCTTC. It translates to CASSPGKSYNEQFF. The chain is built from TRBV5-8 and TRBJ2-1, with D unclear. V lost 4 bases to trimming and J lost 1 base, with 9 bases between them. Germline assignment: CDR1 SGHTS and CDR2 YDEGEE. The CDR3 sequence is 14 residues long.

The chain has TRBV19 and TRBJ1-1; tentatively, D is TRBD1 (6 bases). There are 14 residues in the CDR3. V lost 3 bases to trimming and J lost 3 bases, with 11 bases between them. Germline lookup yields CDR1 LNHDA and CDR2 SQIVND (reference sequence). The CDR3 spells CASSMRTAYTEAFF. CDR3 DNA sequence: TGTGCCAGTAGTATGAGGACAGCCTACACTGAAGCTTTCTTT.